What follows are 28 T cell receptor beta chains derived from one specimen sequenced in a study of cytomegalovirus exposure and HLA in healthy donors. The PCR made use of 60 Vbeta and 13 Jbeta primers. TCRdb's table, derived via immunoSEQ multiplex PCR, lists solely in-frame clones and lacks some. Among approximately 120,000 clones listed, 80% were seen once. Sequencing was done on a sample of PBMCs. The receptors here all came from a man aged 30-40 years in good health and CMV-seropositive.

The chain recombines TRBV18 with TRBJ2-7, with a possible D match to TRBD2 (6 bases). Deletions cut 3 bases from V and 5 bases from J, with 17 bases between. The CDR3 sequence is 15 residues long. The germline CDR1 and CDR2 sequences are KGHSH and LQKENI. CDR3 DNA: TGTGCCAGCTCACCTTCCAGTTTGGGAGGCAACGAGCAGTACTTC. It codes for CASSPSSLGGNEQYF. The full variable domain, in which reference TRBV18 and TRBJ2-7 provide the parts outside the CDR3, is NAGVMQNPRHLVRRRGQEARLRCSPMKGHSHVYWYRQLPEEGLKFMVYLQKENIIDESGMPKERFSAEFPKEGPSILRIQQVVRGDSAAYFCASSPSSLGGNEQYFGPGTRLTVT.

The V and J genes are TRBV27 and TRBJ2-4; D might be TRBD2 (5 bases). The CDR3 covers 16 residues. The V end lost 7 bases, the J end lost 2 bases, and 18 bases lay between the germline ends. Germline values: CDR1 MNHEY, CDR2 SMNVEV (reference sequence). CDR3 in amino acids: CASTPGPGTSKNIQYF. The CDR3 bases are TGTGCCAGCACCCCTGGACCGGGAACCTCCAAAAACATTCAGTACTTC.

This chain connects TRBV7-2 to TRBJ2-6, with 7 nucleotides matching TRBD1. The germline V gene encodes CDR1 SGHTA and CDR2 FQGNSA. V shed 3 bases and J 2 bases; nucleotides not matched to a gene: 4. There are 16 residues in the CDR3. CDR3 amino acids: CASSFNRGAGANVLTF. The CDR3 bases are TGTGCCAGCAGCTTCAACAGGGGAGCTGGGGCCAACGTCCTGACTTTC.

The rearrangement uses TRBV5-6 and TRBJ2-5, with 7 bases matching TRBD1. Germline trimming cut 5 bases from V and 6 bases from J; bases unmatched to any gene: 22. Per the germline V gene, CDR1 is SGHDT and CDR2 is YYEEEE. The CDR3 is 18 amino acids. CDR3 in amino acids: CASSSERGFEGAQKTQYF. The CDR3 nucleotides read TGTGCCAGCAGTTCAGAGAGGGGTTTCGAGGGGGCCCAGAAGACCCAGTACTTC.

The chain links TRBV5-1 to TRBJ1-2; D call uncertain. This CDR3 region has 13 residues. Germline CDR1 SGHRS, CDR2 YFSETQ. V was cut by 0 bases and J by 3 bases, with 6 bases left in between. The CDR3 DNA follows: TGCGCCAGCAGCTTGGACGGGTACTATGGCTACACCTTC. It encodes CASSLDGYYGYTF.

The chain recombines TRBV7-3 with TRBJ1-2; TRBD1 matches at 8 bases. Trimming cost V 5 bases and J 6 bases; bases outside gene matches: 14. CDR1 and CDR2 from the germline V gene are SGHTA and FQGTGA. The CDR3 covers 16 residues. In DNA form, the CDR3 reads TGTGCCAGCAGCCCGGACAGGGTAACGAGTCAGGATGGCTACACCTTC. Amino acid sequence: CASSPDRVTSQDGYTF.

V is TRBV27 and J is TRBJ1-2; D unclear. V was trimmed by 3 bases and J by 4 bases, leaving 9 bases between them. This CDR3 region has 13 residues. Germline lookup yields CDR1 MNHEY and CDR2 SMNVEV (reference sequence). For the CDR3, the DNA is TGTGCCAGCAGTTTCTCCCCGTCCTATGGCTACACCTTC. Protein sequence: CASSFSPSYGYTF.

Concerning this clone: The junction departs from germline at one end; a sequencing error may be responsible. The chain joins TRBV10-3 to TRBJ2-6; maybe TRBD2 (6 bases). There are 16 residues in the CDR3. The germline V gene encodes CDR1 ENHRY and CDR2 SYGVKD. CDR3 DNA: TGTGCCATCACGATCGCGGGGAACTCTGGGGCCAACGGCCTGACTTTC. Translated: CAITIAGNSGANGLTF.

CDR3 region: CASSGSSGGAYNEQFF. The CDR3 nucleotides are TGTGCCAGCAGTGGTTCTAGCGGGGGGGCCTACAATGAGCAGTTCTTC. V and J are TRBV6-1 and TRBJ2-1; 12 nucleotides agree with TRBD2. The length of the CDR3 is 16 residues. V was clipped by 4 bases and J by 2 bases; unmatched bases: 3. Germline V gene lookup returns CDR1 MNHNS and CDR2 SASEGT.

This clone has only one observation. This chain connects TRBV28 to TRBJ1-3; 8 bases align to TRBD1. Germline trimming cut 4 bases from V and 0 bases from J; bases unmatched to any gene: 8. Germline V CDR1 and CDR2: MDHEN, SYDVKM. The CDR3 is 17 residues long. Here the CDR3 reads CASSSRQGHYSGNTIYF. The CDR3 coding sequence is TGTGCCAGCAGTTCACGACAGGGGCACTACTCTGGAAACACCATATATTTT.

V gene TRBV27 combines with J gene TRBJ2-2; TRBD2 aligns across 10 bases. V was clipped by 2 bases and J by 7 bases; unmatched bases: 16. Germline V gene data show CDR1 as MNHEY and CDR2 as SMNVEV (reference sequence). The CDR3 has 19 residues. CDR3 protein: CASSLIAGGGRLDVGELFF. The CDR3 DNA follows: TGTGCCAGCAGTTTAATAGCGGGGGGAGGACGCCTCGATGTCGGGGAGCTGTTTTTT.

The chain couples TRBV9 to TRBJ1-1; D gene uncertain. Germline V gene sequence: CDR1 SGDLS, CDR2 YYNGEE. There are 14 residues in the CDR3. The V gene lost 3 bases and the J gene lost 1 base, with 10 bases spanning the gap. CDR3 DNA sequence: TGTGCCAGCAGCGGGAAGTCGGGGAACACTGAAGCTTTCTTT. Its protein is CASSGKSGNTEAFF.

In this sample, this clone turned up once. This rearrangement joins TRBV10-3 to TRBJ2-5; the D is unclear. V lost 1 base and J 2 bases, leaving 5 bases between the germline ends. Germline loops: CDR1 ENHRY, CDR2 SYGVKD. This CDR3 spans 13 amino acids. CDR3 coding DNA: TGTGCCATCAGTGAGTTCCTACAAGAGACCCAGTACTTC. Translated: CAISEFLQETQYF.

The CDR3 sequence is CASSIVPTGGAGQLFF. DNA of the CDR3: TGTGCCAGTAGTATCGTCCCAACAGGGGGCGCGGGACAACTGTTTTTT. The chain combines TRBV19 with TRBJ1-4; 9 nucleotides align to TRBD1. The CDR3 is 16 amino acids. CDR1 is LNHDA and CDR2 is SQIVND in the germline V gene (reference sequence). Unmatched junction bases numbered 14, after V lost 3 bases and J lost 12 bases. Complete variable domain (other parts from reference TRBV19 and TRBJ1-4): DGGITQSPKYLFRKEGQNVTLSCEQNLNHDAMYWYRQDPGQGLRLIYYSQIVNDFQKGDIAEGYSVSREKKESFPLTVTSAQKNPTAFYLCASSIVPTGGAGQLFFGSGTQLSVL.

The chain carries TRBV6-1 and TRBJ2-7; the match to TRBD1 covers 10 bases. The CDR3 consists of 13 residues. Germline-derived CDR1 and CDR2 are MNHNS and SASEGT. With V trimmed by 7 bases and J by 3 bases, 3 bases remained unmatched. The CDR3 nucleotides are TGTGCCAGCAACAGGGACAGGGGCTACGAGCAGTACTTC. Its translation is CASNRDRGYEQYF.

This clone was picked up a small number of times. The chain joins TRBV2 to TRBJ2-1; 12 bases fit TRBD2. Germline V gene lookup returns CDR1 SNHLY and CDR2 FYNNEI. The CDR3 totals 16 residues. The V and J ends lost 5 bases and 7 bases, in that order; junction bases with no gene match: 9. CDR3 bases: TGTGCCAGCAGTATTCTAGCGGGGGGGGGTCAGAATGAGCAGTTCTTC. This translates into CASSILAGGGQNEQFF.

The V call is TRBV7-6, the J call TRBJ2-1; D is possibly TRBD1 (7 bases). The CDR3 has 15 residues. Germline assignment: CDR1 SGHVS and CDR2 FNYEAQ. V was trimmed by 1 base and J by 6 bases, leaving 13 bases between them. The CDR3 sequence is CASSLGAGGSNEQFF. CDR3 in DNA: TGTGCCAGCAGCTTAGGGGCAGGGGGGAGCAATGAGCAGTTCTTC.

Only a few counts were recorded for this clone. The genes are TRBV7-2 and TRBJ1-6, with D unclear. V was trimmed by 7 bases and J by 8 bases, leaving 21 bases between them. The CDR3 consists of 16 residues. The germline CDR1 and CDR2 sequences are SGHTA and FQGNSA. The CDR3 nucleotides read TGTGCCAGCACCTCCTTGTGGCGGGGATCGGATTCACCCCTCCACTTT. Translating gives CASTSLWRGSDSPLHF.

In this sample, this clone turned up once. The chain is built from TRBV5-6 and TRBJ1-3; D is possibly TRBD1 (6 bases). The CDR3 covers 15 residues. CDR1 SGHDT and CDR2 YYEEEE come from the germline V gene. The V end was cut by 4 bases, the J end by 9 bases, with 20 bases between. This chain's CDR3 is CASSHLDSKRSTIYF. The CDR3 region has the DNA TGTGCCAGCAGCCACCTGGACAGCAAGAGAAGCACCATATATTTT.

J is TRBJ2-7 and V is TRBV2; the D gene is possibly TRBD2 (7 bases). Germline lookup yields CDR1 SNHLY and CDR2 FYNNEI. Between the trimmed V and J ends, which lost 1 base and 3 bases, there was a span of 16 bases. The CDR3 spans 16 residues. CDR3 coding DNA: TGTGCCAGCAGTGAAGTAGGCGGGGGCCGTGACTACGAGCAGTACTTC. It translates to CASSEVGGGRDYEQYF.

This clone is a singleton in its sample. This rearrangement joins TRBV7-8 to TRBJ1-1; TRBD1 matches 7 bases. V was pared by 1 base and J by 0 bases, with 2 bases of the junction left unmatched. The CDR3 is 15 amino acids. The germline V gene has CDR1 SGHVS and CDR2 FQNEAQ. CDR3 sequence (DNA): TGTGCCAGCAGCTTAGGGGACAGACTGAACACTGAAGCTTTCTTT. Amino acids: CASSLGDRLNTEAFF.

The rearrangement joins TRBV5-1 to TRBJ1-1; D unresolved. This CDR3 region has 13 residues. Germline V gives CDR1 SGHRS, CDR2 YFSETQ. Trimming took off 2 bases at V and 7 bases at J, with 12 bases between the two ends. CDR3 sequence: CASSFMDFNEAFF. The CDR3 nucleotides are TGCGCCAGCAGCTTTATGGACTTTAATGAAGCTTTCTTT.

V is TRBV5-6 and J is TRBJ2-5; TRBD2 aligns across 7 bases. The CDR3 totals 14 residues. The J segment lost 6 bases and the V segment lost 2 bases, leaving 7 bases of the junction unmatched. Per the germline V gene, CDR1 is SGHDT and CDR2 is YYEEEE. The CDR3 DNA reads TGTGCCAGCAGCTTCCGCGGGGGAGGGAAGACCCAGTACTTC. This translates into CASSFRGGGKTQYF.

In nucleotides, the CDR3 is TGTGCCAGCAGCCAAGAAGGAACAGGGGGCGATGAAAAACTGTTTTTT. Protein product: CASSQEGTGGDEKLFF. The rearrangement uses TRBV4-2 and TRBJ1-4; 9 nucleotides match TRBD1. The CDR3 length is 16 residues. CDR1 and CDR2 from the germline V gene are LGHNA and YNFKEQ. V dropped 0 bases and J dropped 6; count of bases not matched to a gene: 5.

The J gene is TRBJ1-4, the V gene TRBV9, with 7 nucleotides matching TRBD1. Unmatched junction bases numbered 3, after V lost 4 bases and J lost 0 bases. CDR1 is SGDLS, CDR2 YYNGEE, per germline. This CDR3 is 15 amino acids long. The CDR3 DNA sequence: TGTGCCAGCAGCATCAGGGGGTCAACTAATGAAAAACTGTTTTTT. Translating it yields CASSIRGSTNEKLFF.

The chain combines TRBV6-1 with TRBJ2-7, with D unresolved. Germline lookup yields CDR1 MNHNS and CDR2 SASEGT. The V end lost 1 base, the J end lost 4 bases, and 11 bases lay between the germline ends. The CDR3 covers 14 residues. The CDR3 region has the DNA TGTGCCAGCAGTGAAGAGTCAGGTTGGTACGAGCAGTACTTC. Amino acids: CASSEESGWYEQYF.

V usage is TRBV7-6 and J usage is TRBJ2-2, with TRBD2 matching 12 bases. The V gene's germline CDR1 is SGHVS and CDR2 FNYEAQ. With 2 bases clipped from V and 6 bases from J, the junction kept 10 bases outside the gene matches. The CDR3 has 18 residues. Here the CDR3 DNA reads TGTGCCAGCAGCTTACGGGCTAGCGGGGGGGCCGATCCCGGGGAGCTGTTTTTT. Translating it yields CASSLRASGGADPGELFF.

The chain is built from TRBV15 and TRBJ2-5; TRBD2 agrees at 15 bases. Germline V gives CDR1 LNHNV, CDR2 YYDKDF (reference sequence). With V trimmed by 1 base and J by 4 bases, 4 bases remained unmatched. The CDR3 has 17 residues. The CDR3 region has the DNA TGTGCCACCAGCAGAGGGACTAGCGGGGGGGCGGGAGAGACCCAGTACTTC. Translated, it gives CATSRGTSGGAGETQYF. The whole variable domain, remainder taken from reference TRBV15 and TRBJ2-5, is DAMVIQNPRYQVTQFGKPVTLSCSQTLNHNVMYWYQQKSSQAPKLLFHYYDKDFNNEADTPDNFQSRRPNTSFCFLDIRSPGLGDTAMYLCATSRGTSGGAGETQYFGPGTRLLVL.